This T cell receptor (beta chain) was found in a study of OX40 agonist ivuxolimab in advanced cancers. Study-level information: Patients received intravenous ivuxolimab every 2 weeks at 0.01 to 10 mg/kg. Eligibility admitted prior anti-PD-1, anti-PD-L1 or anti-CTLA-4 therapy; about 40% had some. Partial response was recorded in three patients: one hepatocellular carcinoma and two cutaneous melanoma cases.

Trimming took off 7 bases at V and 1 base at J, with 10 bases between the two ends. This CDR3 region has 13 residues. CDR1 is SGHRS and CDR2 is YFSETQ in the germline V gene. Data came from immunoSEQ multiplex PCR; TCRdb stores just in-frame clones and leaves some out. The sample includes approximately 79,000 clones, about 88% of them seen just once. The TCR originated in an adult with an advanced solid tumor such as melanoma, head and neck, liver or kidney cancer. Sequenced material: CD4+ or CD8+ T cells sorted from blood, taken in a trial of the OX40 agonist ivuxolimab. The chain recombines TRBV5-1 with TRBJ2-3, with D perhaps matching TRBD2 (6 bases). The CDR3 region has the DNA TGCGCCAGCGAAGTAGCGGGCACAGATACGCAGTATTTT. Amino acid sequence: CASEVAGTDTQYF.